This TCR beta chain is from a study of blood T cells in healthy people across ages (dated by TCRdb to the mid-2010s). About the study as a whole: In model experiments, template switching captured roughly one uniquely barcoded TCR beta cDNA molecule for every two T cells. Using deep sequencing normalized with unique cDNA molecular identifiers, the study measured how TCR beta repertoire diversity changes with age. Four age groups were formed from the donors: young (average 16 years), middle-aged (approximately 39), aged (62) and long-lived (more than 75). Donors of different ages were randomly distributed across sequencing lanes to avoid experimental bias. Two additional independent replicas of 1 million unique cDNA reads from the same blood draw were analyzed for two donors (one aged 18 to 30 and one aged 80 or older). General findings and caveats noted by the study authors: Compared with the aged group, the long-lived group had more naive CD4+ T cells, fewer expanded clones and increased TCR diversity, suggesting age selection. The CMV infection status of donors was not known, potentially confounding age-related changes in expanded clonotypes. Observed TCR beta diversity per million T cells fell roughly linearly with age, and a significant reduction was already apparent by age around 40. Because profiling used bulk unsorted PBMCs, naive and antigen-experienced compartments could not be compared conclusively. Estimates of total diversity based on one million sequenced T cells were regarded as lower bounds and as underestimates. The percentage of naive T cells measured by flow cytometry correlated strongly with observed TCR beta diversity.

Donors were a few dozen systemically healthy Caucasian individuals from Russia aged roughly 6 to 95 years. Each donor gave about 9.8 milliliters of peripheral blood, drawn into EDTA-treated Vacutainer tubes. Ficoll-Paque density-gradient centrifugation was used to isolate PBMCs, with at least 6 million per sample. Total RNA was extracted from PBMCs with Trizol reagent, with at least 5.5 micrograms obtained per sample. The percentages of naive CD45RAhigh/CD27high T cells were determined by flow cytometry on a PBMC aliquot from every donor. In regard to this clonotype: Its binding antigen is unknown. Per-base qualities were not stored, and no clone one base away is much larger.

From the cysteine through the phenylalanine, the CDR3 covers 14 amino acids. Only CDR3 DNA remains: 42 bases, in frame from the first base. Per the germline V gene, SGHDN is the CDR1 and FVKESK is the CDR2. The library was made by 5' RACE. The data were produced on an Illumina HiSeq 2500. A second about 7 to 12 cycle PCR used a sample-barcoded 5' primer and a J-beta primer mix. A unique molecular identifier was introduced onto each TCR beta cDNA molecule by a template-switch 5' adaptor carrying 12 random nucleotides. Each sample yielded at least 2.5 million CDR3-containing paired-end reads. All of the RNA was converted into first-strand cDNA using the Mint cDNA synthesis kit, with a TRBC-specific oligonucleotide serving as the primer. Following uracil-DNA glycosylase treatment, all cDNA underwent a first 18-cycle PCR with the universal primers M1SS and BC2_uni_R. In the paper's pipeline: For normalization, 1 million high-quality reads, each with a distinct molecular identifier, were randomly selected from each sample. Reads with shared molecular identifiers were discarded instead of being binned into consensus sequences. MiTCR, run with a Q25 quality threshold and the strictest error-elimination algorithm, handled CDR3 identification, clonotype clustering and error correction. A nonparametric unseen species model using Euler transformation provided a lower-bound estimate of total TCR beta diversity. TCRdb reworked the public reads: Q25 trimming with fastp, MiXCR clone assembly, productive beta chains retained. Every CDR3 protein is listed once, alongside the most common genes and DNA of its rows. The V and J calls come from TCRdb's annotation, not from the publication. This sample comprises approximately 800,000 distinct CDR3 sequences, about 46% of them detected only once. The ten largest account for 15% to 20% of the sample.

Here the chain combines TRBV14 and TRBJ2-1, with the D gene too uncertain to name. Judging by the DNA end, TRBJ2-7 fits better; the J call may be wrong. Sequenced: blood. The receptor was isolated from a man older than 75 in good health. CDR3 loop: CASSQAQAYNEQYF. The nucleotide sequence reads TGTGCCAGCAGCCAAGCTCAGGCCTACAATGAGCAGTACTTC.